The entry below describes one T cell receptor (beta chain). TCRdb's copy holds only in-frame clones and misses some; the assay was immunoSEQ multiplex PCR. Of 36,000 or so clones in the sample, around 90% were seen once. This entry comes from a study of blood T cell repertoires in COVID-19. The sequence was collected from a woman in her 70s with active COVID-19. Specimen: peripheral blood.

Here the CDR3 reads CASSAQGRTGNTIYF. CDR3 DNA sequence: TGTGCCAGCAGCGCGCAGGGAAGGACTGGAAACACCATATATTTT. J is TRBJ1-3 and V is TRBV9; D might be TRBD1 (5 bases). CDR1 and CDR2 (germline): SGDLS, YYNGEE. V lost 3 bases to trimming and J lost 2 bases, with 12 bases between them. The CDR3 runs 15 residues.